Each of the 13 T cell receptor beta chains below was sequenced from the same sample in a study of T cells after yellow fever vaccination. One entry per CDR3 protein results from TCRdb running MiXCR on the 5' RACE reads. Here the sample spans some 300,000 distinct CDR3 sequences, 8% to 9.5% being singletons. The sample was PBMCs, taken roughly 47 days after the first yellow fever vaccination. The receptors were sampled from a man in his late teens or twenties who received the YFV17D yellow fever vaccine.

This clonotype was seen a handful of times. CDR3 protein: CASSPTGGGYEQYF. The CDR3 DNA sequence: TGTGCCAGCAGTCCCACAGGGGGCGGGTACGAGCAGTACTTC. The chain links TRBV27 to TRBJ2-7; 9 bases line up with TRBD1. This CDR3 is 14 amino acids long. In germline, CDR1 is MNHEY, CDR2 SMNVEV (reference sequence). Germline trimming cut 5 bases from V and 4 bases from J; bases unmatched to any gene: 6.

This clonotype has a count of ten or more. The CDR3 reads CASSQRQGSLQETQYF. CDR3 nucleotides: TGTGCCAGCAGCCAACGACAGGGGTCTTTACAAGAGACCCAGTACTTC. The chain combines TRBV7-2 with TRBJ2-5; 8 bases line up with TRBD1. Per the germline V gene, CDR1 is SGHTA and CDR2 is FQGNSA. This CDR3 region has 16 residues. Trimming took 5 bases from V and 2 from J; bases not matched to a gene: 10.

This clonotype has a count of ten or more. The chain recombines TRBV5-4 with TRBJ2-2; 9 nucleotides agree with TRBD2. This CDR3 contains 15 residues. V was clipped by 4 bases and J by 3 bases; unmatched bases: 4. Germline V gene data show CDR1 as SGHNT and CDR2 as YYREEE (reference sequence). The CDR3 DNA sequence: TGTGCCAGCAGCGTTAGCGGGGGTCACACCGGGGAGCTGTTTTTT. It encodes CASSVSGGHTGELFF.

There are many counts of this clonotype. The chain recombines TRBV4-3 with TRBJ2-3, with unresolved D. CDR1 and CDR2 from the germline V gene are LGHNA and YSLEER. This CDR3 comprises 15 residues. Trimming shortened V by 0 bases and J by 1 base, and 8 bases separated the two germline ends. The CDR3 loop is CASSQEGRGTDTQYF. CDR3 nucleotides: TGCGCCAGCAGCCAAGAGGGCAGAGGCACAGATACGCAGTATTTT.

The table lists this clonotype with a few counts. The chain combines TRBV2 with TRBJ2-5; the match to TRBD1 covers 7 bases. The junction had 3 bases not matched to a gene; V was cut back by 6 bases and J by 2 bases. This CDR3 has 13 amino acids. The V gene's germline CDR1 is SNHLY and CDR2 FYNNEI. The CDR3 sequence is CASSEGQQETQYF. The CDR3 nucleotides read TGTGCCAGCAGCGAGGGACAGCAAGAGACCCAGTACTTC.

The chain employs TRBV20-1 and TRBJ2-7; possible D gene TRBD2, 6 bases. The CDR3 loop spans 14 amino acids. The germline V gene has CDR1 DFQATT and CDR2 SNEGSKA (reference sequence). V lost 5 bases and J 3 bases, leaving 17 bases between the germline ends. CDR3 sequence: CSAGAGPGFYEQYF. The CDR3 DNA reads TGCAGTGCTGGAGCGGGCCCGGGTTTCTACGAGCAGTACTTC.

This clonotype has just a few counts. This rearrangement joins TRBV19 to TRBJ2-3; the D gene is possibly TRBD2 (5 bases). Trimming took 9 bases from V and 7 from J, leaving 11 bases between them. The CDR3 spans 11 residues. The germline CDR1 and CDR2 sequences are LNHDA and SQIVND (reference sequence). The DNA of the CDR3 is TGTGCCAGCAAGACCGGGAATACGCAGTATTTT. Translated: CASKTGNTQYF.

This clonotype appeared a few times. The chain combines TRBV3-1 with TRBJ1-6, with 11 positions matching TRBD1. CDR1 and CDR2 (germline): LGHDT, YNNKEL (reference sequence). V lost 1 base and J lost 9; bases outside the gene matches: 5. CDR3 length: 16 residues. The CDR3: CASSQVRGQGASPLHF. CDR3 DNA sequence: TGTGCCAGCAGCCAAGTCCGTGGACAGGGGGCTTCACCCCTCCACTTT. The whole variable domain, remainder taken from reference TRBV3-1 and TRBJ1-6, is DTAVSQTPKYLVTQMGNDKSIKCEQNLGHDTMYWYKQDSKKFLKIMFSYNNKELIINETVPNRFSPKSPDKAHLNLHINSLELGDSAVYFCASSQVRGQGASPLHFGNGTRLTVT.

This clonotype was recorded a few times. The rearrangement uses TRBV5-1 and TRBJ1-1; D may be TRBD1 (5 bases). V was pared by 4 bases and J by 0 bases, with 7 bases between. Germline CDR1 is SGHRS and CDR2 is YFSETQ. The CDR3 covers 13 residues. DNA for the CDR3: TGCGCCAGCAGCACGGACATGAACACTGAAGCTTTCTTT. This sequence encodes CASSTDMNTEAFF.

The chain recombines TRBV7-9 with TRBJ2-1; TRBD1 might be the D (7 bases). CDR1 and CDR2 (germline): SEHNR, FQNEAQ (reference sequence). Trimming shortened V by 5 bases and J by 5 bases, and 19 bases separated the two germline ends. The CDR3 runs 16 residues. CDR3 residues: CASSPGGLASHNEQFF. DNA of the CDR3: TGTGCCAGCAGCCCAGGGGGGCTAGCTTCCCACAATGAGCAGTTCTTC.

The chain links TRBV10-3 to TRBJ2-3, with unresolved D. The CDR3 contains 14 residues. Trimming took 0 bases from V and 3 from J, leaving 7 bases between them. The germline V gene has CDR1 ENHRY and CDR2 SYGVKD. CDR3 region: CAISESGQTDTQYF. DNA of the CDR3: TGTGCCATCAGTGAGTCCGGGCAAACAGATACGCAGTATTTT.

The J gene is TRBJ2-3, the V gene TRBV20-1; 12 bases fit TRBD2. With V trimmed by 0 bases and J by 6 bases, 10 bases remained unmatched. The germline gives CDR1 DFQATT, CDR2 SNEGSKA (reference sequence). The CDR3 is 17 residues long. The chain's CDR3 is CSARDPTLAGGPDTQYF. The CDR3 coding sequence is TGCAGTGCTAGAGACCCAACCCTAGCGGGGGGGCCGGATACGCAGTATTTT.

This clonotype was detected only a few times. This chain links TRBV5-1 with TRBJ1-2; 7 bases map to TRBD1. CDR3 size: 12 residues. Trimming removed 7 bases from V and 5 bases from J; junction bases left unmatched: 5. The germline V gene has CDR1 SGHRS and CDR2 YFSETQ. The CDR3 region has the DNA TGCGCCAGCCGGGACAGCGAGTATGGCTACACCTTC. The encoded protein is CASRDSEYGYTF.